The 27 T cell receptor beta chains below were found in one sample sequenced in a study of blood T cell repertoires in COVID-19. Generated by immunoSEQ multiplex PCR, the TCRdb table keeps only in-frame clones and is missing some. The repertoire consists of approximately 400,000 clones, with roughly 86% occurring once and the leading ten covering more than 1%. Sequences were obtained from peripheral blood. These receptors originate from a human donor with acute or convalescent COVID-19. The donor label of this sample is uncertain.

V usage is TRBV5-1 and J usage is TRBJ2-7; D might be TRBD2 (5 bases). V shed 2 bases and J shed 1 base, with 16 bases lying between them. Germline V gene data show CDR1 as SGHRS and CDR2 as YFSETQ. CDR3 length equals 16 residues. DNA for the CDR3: TGCGCCAGCAGCTTCGGCAGCGCCGGGGTGTCCTACGAGCAGTACTTC. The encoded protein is CASSFGSAGVSYEQYF.

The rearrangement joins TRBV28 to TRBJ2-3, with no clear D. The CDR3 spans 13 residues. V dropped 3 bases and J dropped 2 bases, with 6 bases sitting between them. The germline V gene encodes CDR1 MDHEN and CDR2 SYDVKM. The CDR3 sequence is CASSLRSTDTQYF. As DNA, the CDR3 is TGTGCCAGCAGTTTGCGGTCCACAGATACGCAGTATTTT.

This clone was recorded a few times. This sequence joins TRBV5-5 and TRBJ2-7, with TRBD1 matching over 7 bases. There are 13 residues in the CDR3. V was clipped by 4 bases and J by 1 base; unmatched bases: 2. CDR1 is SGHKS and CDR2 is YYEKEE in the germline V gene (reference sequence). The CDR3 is CASSGQVSYEQYF. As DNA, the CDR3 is TGTGCCAGCAGCGGACAGGTGTCCTACGAGCAGTACTTC.

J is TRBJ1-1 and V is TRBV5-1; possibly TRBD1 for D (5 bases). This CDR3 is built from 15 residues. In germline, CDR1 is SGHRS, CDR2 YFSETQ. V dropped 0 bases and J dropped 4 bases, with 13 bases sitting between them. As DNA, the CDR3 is TGCGCCAGCAGCTTGGCCCCAGGGTTGAGCACTGAAGCTTTCTTT. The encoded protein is CASSLAPGLSTEAFF.

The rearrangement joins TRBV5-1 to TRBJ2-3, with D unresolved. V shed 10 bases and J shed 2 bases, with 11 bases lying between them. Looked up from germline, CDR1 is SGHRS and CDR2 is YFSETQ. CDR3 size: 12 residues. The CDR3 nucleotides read TGCGCCTCCGGAGCATCCACAGATACGCAGTATTTT. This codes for CASGASTDTQYF.

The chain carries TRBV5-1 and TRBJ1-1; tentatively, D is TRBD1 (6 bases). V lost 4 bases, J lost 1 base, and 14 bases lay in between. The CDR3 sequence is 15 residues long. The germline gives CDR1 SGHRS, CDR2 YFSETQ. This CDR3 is CASSPGQPGNTEAFF. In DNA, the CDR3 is TGCGCCAGCAGCCCCGGACAGCCGGGGAACACTGAAGCTTTCTTT.

The CDR3 sequence: CASSYRGRSEQFF. CDR3 coding DNA: TGTGCCAGCAGTTACAGGGGGCGAAGTGAGCAGTTCTTC. The chain has TRBV6-6 and TRBJ2-1; 7 nucleotides match TRBD1. The CDR3 sequence is 13 residues long. The germline gives CDR1 MNHNY, CDR2 SVGAGI (reference sequence). After removal of 2 bases from V and 9 bases from J, the junction contained 4 bases not matched to a gene.

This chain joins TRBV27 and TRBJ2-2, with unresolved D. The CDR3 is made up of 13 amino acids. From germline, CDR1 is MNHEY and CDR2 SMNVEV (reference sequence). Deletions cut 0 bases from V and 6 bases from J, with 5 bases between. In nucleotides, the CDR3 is TGTGCCAGCAGTTTATCTATCCCCGGGGAGCTGTTTTTT. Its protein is CASSLSIPGELFF.

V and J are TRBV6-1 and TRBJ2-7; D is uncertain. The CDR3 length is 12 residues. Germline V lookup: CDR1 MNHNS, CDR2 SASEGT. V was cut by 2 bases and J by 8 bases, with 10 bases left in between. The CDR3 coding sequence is TGTGCCAGCAGTGAACGTCTGGGCAAGCAGTACTTC. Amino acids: CASSERLGKQYF.

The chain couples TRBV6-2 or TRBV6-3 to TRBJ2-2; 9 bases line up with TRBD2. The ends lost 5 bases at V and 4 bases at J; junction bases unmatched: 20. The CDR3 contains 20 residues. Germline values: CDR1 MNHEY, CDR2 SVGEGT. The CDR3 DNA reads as TGTGCCAGCAGTCCGCCGGGCAGACTAATAGCGGGGGCCTCCACCGGGGAGCTGTTTTTT. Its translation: CASSPPGRLIAGASTGELFF.

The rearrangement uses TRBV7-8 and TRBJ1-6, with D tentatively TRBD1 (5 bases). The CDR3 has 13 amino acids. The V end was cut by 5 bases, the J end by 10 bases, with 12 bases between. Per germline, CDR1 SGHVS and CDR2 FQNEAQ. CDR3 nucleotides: TGTGCCAGCAGCCAGACGGGGGTCTCACCCCTCCACTTT. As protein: CASSQTGVSPLHF.

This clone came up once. This CDR3 is CASSWGQGASTGELFF. The DNA of the CDR3 is TGCGCCAGCAGCTGGGGGCAGGGGGCGAGCACCGGGGAGCTGTTTTTT. The chain joins TRBV5-1 to TRBJ2-2, with 8 bases fitting TRBD1. Trimming cost V 3 bases and J 4 bases; bases outside gene matches: 8. CDR3 length equals 16 residues. The germline CDR1 and CDR2 sequences are SGHRS and YFSETQ.

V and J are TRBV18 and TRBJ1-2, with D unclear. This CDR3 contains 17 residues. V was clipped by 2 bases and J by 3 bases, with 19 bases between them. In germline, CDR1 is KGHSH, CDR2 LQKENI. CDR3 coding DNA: TGTGCCAGCTCACCAAATACGGTTCGAAGGCGGGACTATGGCTACACCTTC. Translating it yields CASSPNTVRRRDYGYTF.

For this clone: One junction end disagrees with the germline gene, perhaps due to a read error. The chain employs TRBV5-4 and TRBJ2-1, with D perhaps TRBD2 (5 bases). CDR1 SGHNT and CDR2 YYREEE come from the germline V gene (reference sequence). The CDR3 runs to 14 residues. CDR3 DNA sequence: TGTACCAGCAGCTTGGACTCCCGGGTAGTAGAGCAGTTCTTC. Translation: CTSSLDSRVVEQFF.

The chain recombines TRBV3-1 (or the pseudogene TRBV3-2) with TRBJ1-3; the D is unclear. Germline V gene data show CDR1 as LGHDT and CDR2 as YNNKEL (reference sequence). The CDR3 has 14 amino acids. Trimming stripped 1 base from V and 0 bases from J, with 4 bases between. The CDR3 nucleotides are TGTGCCAGCAGCCAAGTCCTCTCTGGAAACACCATATATTTT. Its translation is CASSQVLSGNTIYF.

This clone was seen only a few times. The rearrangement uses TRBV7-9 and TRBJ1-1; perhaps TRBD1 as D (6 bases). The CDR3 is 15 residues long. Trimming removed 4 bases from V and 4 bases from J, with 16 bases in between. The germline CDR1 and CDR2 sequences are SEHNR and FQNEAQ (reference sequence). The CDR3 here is CASSSPWGGLTEAFF. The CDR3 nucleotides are TGTGCCAGCAGCTCCCCCTGGGGGGGGCTCACTGAAGCTTTCTTT.

CDR3 sequence (DNA): TGCGCCAGCAGCTTGATCGGTATGGCTAATGAAAAACTGTTTTTT. Its protein product is CASSLIGMANEKLFF. The chain links TRBV5-1 to TRBJ1-4; D gene ambiguous. Trimming stripped 1 base from V and 3 bases from J, with 10 bases between. Germline lookup yields CDR1 SGHRS and CDR2 YFSETQ. The CDR3 loop spans 15 amino acids. Full variable domain (missing parts from reference TRBV5-1 and TRBJ1-4): KAGVTQTPRYLIKTRGQQVTLSCSPISGHRSVSWYQQTPGQGLQFLFEYFSETQRNKGNFPGRFSGRQFSNSRSEMNVSTLELGDSALYLCASSLIGMANEKLFFGSGTQLSVL.

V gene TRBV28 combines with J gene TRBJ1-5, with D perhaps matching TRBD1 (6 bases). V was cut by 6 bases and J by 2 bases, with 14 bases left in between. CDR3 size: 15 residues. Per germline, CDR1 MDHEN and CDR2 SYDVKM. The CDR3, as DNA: TGTGCCAGCAGACCTACAGGGCGCGGCAATCAGCCCCAGCATTTT. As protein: CASRPTGRGNQPQHF. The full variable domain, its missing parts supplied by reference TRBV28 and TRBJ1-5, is DVKVTQSSRYLVKRTGEKVFLECVQDMDHENMFWYRQDPGLGLRLIYFSYDVKMKEKGDIPEGYSVSREKKERFSLILESASTNQTSMYLCASRPTGRGNQPQHFGDGTRLSIL.

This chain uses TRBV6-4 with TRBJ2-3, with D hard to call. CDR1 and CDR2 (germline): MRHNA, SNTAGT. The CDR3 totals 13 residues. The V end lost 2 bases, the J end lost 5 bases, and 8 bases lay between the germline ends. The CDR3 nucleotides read TGTGCCAGCAGTGACACCTCCGGAGATACGCAGTATTTT. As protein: CASSDTSGDTQYF.

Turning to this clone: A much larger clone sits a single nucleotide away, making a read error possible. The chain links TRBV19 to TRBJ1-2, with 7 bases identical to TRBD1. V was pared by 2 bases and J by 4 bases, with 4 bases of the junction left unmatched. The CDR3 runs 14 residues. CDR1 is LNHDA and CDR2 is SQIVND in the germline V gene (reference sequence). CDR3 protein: CASSISAGGYGYTF. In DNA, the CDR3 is TGTGCCAGTAGTATATCGGCAGGGGGCTATGGCTACACCTTC.

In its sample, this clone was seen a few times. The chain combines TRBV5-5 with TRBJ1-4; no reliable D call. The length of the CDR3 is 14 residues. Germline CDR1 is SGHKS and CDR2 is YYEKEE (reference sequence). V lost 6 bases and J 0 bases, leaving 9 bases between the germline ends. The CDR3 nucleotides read TGTGCCAGCAAACCAGGTGCAACTAATGAAAAACTGTTTTTT. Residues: CASKPGATNEKLFF.

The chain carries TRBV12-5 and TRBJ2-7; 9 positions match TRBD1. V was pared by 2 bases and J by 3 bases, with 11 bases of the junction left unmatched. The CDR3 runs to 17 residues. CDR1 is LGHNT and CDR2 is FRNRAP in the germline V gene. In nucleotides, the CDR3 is TGTGCTAGTGGTTTGCTAATCGGGACAGGGCCTTACTACGAGCAGTACTTC. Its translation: CASGLLIGTGPYYEQYF.

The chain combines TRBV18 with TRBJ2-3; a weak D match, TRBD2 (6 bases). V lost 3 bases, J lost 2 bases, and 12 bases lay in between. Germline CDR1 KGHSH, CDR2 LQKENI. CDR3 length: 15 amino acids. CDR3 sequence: CASSPRTITTDTQYF. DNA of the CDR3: TGTGCCAGCTCACCTCGGACTATCACCACAGATACGCAGTATTTT.

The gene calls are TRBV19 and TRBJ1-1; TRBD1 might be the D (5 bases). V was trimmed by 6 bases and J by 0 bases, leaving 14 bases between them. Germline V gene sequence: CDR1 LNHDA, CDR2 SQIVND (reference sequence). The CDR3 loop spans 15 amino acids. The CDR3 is CASRQDSNMNTEAFF. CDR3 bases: TGTGCCAGTAGACAAGACAGTAACATGAACACTGAAGCTTTCTTT.

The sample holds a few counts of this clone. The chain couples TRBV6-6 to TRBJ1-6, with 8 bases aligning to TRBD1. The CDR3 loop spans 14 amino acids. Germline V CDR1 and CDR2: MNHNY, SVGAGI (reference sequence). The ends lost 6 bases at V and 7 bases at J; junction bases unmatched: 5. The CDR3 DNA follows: TGTGCCAGCAGGGGGACAGGTTCGAATTCACCCCTCCACTTT. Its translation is CASRGTGSNSPLHF.

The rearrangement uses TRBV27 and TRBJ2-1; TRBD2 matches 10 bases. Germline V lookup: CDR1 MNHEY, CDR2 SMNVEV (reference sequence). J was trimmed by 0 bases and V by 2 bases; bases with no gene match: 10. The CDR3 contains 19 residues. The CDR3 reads CASSLRLAGDSSSYNEQFF. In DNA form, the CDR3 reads TGTGCCAGCAGTTTAAGGCTAGCGGGAGATTCGAGCTCCTACAATGAGCAGTTCTTC.

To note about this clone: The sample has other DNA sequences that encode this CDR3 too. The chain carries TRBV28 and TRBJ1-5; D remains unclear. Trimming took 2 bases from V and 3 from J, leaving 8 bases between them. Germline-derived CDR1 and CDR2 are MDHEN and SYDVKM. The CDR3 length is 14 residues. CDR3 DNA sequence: TGTGCCAGCAGTTTACGTCTTTCCAATCAGCCCCAGCATTTT. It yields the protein CASSLRLSNQPQHF.